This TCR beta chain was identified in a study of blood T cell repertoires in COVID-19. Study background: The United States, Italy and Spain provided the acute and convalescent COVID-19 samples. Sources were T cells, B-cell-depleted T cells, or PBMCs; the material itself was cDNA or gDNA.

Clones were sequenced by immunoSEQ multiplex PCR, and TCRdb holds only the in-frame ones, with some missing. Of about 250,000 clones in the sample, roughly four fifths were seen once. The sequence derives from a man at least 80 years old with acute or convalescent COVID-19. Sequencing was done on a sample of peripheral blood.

CDR3 sequence: CASNDLTQGNFGEAFF. CDR3 sequence (DNA): TGTGCCAGCAACGACTTAACACAGGGTAATTTCGGTGAAGCTTTCTTT. The chain carries TRBV28 and TRBJ1-1, with a weak D call TRBD1 (6 bases). The CDR3 sequence is 16 residues long. From germline, CDR1 is MDHEN and CDR2 SYDVKM. Trimming took off 7 bases at V and 7 bases at J, with 25 bases between the two ends.